Presented here are 5 T cell receptor beta chains from one specimen sequenced in a study of T-cell reconstitution after alpha-beta-depleted transplantation in children. During its preparation, the TCRbeta library received unique molecular identifiers. TCRdb reprocessed the PCR reads via MiXCR and lists one record per CDR3 protein. The profile shows more than 200,000 distinct CDR3 sequences, 25% of them singletons. Sequenced here: PBMCs, sampled before TCRalphabeta/CD19-depleted stem cell transplant. Receptor source: a girl aged 2 to 10 with Fanconi anemia, due to receive a stem cell transplant.

The rearrangement joins TRBV30 to TRBJ1-3, with D perhaps TRBD1 (5 bases). Germline CDR1 is GTSNPN and CDR2 is SVGIG (reference sequence). V lost 4 bases and J lost 0, with 7 bases in between. CDR3 length: 13 residues. CDR3 amino acids: CAWKRGSGNTIYF. For the CDR3, the DNA is TGTGCCTGGAAAAGGGGCTCTGGAAACACCATATATTTT. Based on the CDR3 plus reference TRBV30 and TRBJ1-3, the full variable domain is SQTIHQWPATLVQPVGSPLSLECTVEGTSNPNLYWYRQAAGRGLQLLFYSVGIGQISSEVPQNLSASRPQDRQFILSSKKLLLSDSGFYLCAWKRGSGNTIYFGEGSWLTVV.

This clonotype occurred a few times. This rearrangement joins TRBV20-1 to TRBJ2-1; TRBD2 matches at 8 bases. CDR1 is DFQATT and CDR2 is SNEGSKA in the germline V gene (reference sequence). The V gene end was trimmed by 3 bases and the J gene end by 0 bases; junction bases not matched to a gene: 4. The CDR3 loop spans 15 amino acids. The CDR3 DNA is TGCAGTGCTAGGATAGCGGGGAGCTCCTACAATGAGCAGTTCTTC. Translated: CSARIAGSSYNEQFF.

This clonotype has a handful of counts. V and J are TRBV29-1 and TRBJ1-1; no clear D gene. Germline lookup yields CDR1 SQVTM and CDR2 ANQGSEA. V was trimmed by 4 bases and J by 4 bases, leaving 7 bases between them. The CDR3 loop spans 11 amino acids. CDR3 coding DNA: TGCAGCGTTGGAAGGTTCACTGAAGCTTTCTTT. Translating gives CSVGRFTEAFF.

This clonotype has a count of ten or more. The V call is TRBV29-1, the J call TRBJ2-2; no clear D. Trimming shortened V by 1 base and J by 7 bases, and 4 bases separated the two germline ends. CDR1 and CDR2 from the germline V gene are SQVTM and ANQGSEA. This CDR3 is 11 amino acids long. This chain's CDR3 is CSVEGSGELFF. CDR3 DNA sequence: TGCAGCGTTGAAGGAAGCGGGGAGCTGTTTTTT.

This clonotype was detected many times. The V call is TRBV7-2, the J call TRBJ2-7, with no clear D. CDR1 is SGHTA and CDR2 is FQGNSA in the germline V gene. The ends were cut back, 1 base at V and 3 bases at J, with 10 bases in the middle. CDR3 length: 14 residues. The CDR3: CASSLGARYYEQYF. CDR3 in DNA: TGTGCCAGCAGCTTAGGTGCGCGGTACTACGAGCAGTACTTC.